Sequencing of this TCR beta chain was carried out in a study of T cells in Graves' hyperthyroidism and ophthalmopathy. The CDR3 is made up of 16 amino acids. Trimming took 0 bases from V and 2 from J, leaving 11 bases between them. Germline CDR1 reads SGHAT; CDR2 reads FQDESV (reference sequence). Authors of the study amplified TCR beta CDR3 regions from RNA transcripts. During a first-round RT-PCR of the TCR CDR3, the HTBI primer set was used. MiXCR was run by TCRdb on the multiplex PCR reads, yielding one entry per CDR3 protein. The repertoire holds about 480,000 distinct CDR3 sequences, with about an eighth as singletons.

Sequenced sample: blood. This chain joins TRBV11-1 and TRBJ2-1; D gene ambiguous. This receptor was taken from a woman younger than 35 with Graves' hyperthyroidism. The CDR3 nucleotides are TGTGCCAGCAGCTTAGCGAGTGGCAGAACCTACAATGAGCAGTTCTTC. Its translation: CASSLASGRTYNEQFF.